Listed below are T cell receptor beta chains from one sample, sequenced in a study of cytomegalovirus exposure and HLA in healthy donors. Libraries were prepared by immunoSEQ multiplex PCR; TCRdb keeps only in-frame clonotypes and omits some of them. The sample contains about 110,000 clones, 15% of which appear only once. Input material: PBMCs. Source of these receptors: a woman under 30 in good health and CMV-seronegative. Both conserved end residues are part of each CDR3. Each record gives: V gene, CDR3 length, clone size, J gene, D gene, CDR3 DNA, CDR3 protein. D genes are given only for firm matches. Size values are once, few and many counts, or a class for expanded clones, and some rows have none.

TRBV2,13,NA,TRBJ2-7,NA,TGTGCCAGCCTTGACTACCACTCCTACGAGCAGTACTTC,CASLDYHSYEQYF
TRBV2,12,few,TRBJ1-5,NA,TGTGCCAGCAAACGGAGCAATCAGCCCCAGCATTTT,CASKRSNQPQHF
TRBV11-2,13,NA,TRBJ2-1,NA,TGTGCCAGCAGTAGGGGCCTATTAAATGAGCAGTTCTTC,CASSRGLLNEQFF
TRBV28,16,NA,TRBJ1-1,NA,TGTGCCAGCAGTTTCGCATTTAACAGGGCGAACACTGAAGCTTTCTTT,CASSFAFNRANTEAFF
TRBV28,13,NA,TRBJ2-2,NA,TGTGCCAGCAGTCCCCCTAGCGTCGGGGAGCTGTTTTTT,CASSPPSVGELFF
TRBV27,18,NA,TRBJ1-5,NA,TGTGCCAGCAGTCCCCGGGCGGGGCGGGGGAGGGCCAATCAGCCCCAGCATTTT,CASSPRAGRGRANQPQHF
TRBV7-3,15,few,TRBJ2-3,TRBD1,TGTGCCAGCAGTTCCGGGACAGGGGGGACAGATACGCAGTATTTT,CASSSGTGGTDTQYF
TRBV15,14,few,TRBJ1-2,TRBD1,TGTGCCACCAGCGATCGGACAGGAGACTATGGCTACACCTTC,CATSDRTGDYGYTF
TRBV23-1,15,NA,TRBJ1-1,NA,TGCGCCAGCAGTCAATCGCGGGGCCCCCACACTGAAGCTTTCTTT,CASSQSRGPHTEAFF
TRBV6-5,14,NA,TRBJ2-3,NA,TGTGCCAGCAACCGGCAGGAGGCGGCAGATACGCAGTATTTT,CASNRQEAADTQYF
TRBV25-1,13,many,TRBJ1-1,NA,TGTGCCAGCAGTGTTACAGCCAACACTGAAGCTTTCTTT,CASSVTANTEAFF
TRBV28,15,few,TRBJ2-7,NA,TGTGCCAGCAGTCCCATGAGTACGAACGTCCACGAGCAGTACTTC,CASSPMSTNVHEQYF
TRBV30,14,few,TRBJ1-5,NA,TGTGCCTGGAGTAAGGGTGTCGGGGATCAGCCCCAGCATTTT,CAWSKGVGDQPQHF
TRBV5-8,15,few,TRBJ2-7,TRBD2,TGTGCCAGCAGCGTCTTCGGCGGGAGCTCCTACGAGCAGTACTTC,CASSVFGGSSYEQYF
TRBV5-1,18,few,TRBJ2-3,TRBD1,TGCGCCAGCAGCCCGGAGTTCCGCGGGACAGGGCGCACAGATACGCAGTATTTT,CASSPEFRGTGRTDTQYF